One and the same sample provided the 13 T cell receptor beta chains below, sequenced in a study of cytomegalovirus exposure and HLA in healthy donors (dated by TCRdb to 2017 to 2019). The library was generated by the immunoSEQ multiplex PCR assay. The multiplex PCR relied on a mix of 60 forward primers for TCR Vbeta segments and 13 reverse primers for TCR Jbeta segments. TCRdb mirrors the immuneACCESS table, restricted to in-frame sequences. Some clones are absent from its copies; in checked studies, under half trace to an unresolved V gene, and the reason for the others is unknown. The sample has approximately 170,000 clones on record, roughly three quarters of them singletons. The top ten hold 7.4% of the sample. Sequencing was performed on PBMCs. The receptors derive from a male donor in good health and CMV-seropositive.

This chain uses TRBV2 with TRBJ1-2; D gene unclear. The CDR3 totals 11 residues. V lost 10 bases and J 6 bases, leaving 12 bases between the germline ends. The germline V gene has CDR1 SNHLY and CDR2 FYNNEI. CDR3 protein: CATSPGHGYTF. CDR3 bases: TGTGCCACCTCCCCGGGTCATGGCTACACCTTC. Drawing the rest from reference TRBV2 and TRBJ1-2, the complete variable domain is EPEVTQTPSHQVTQMGQEVILRCVPISNHLYFYWYRQILGQKVEFLVSFYNNEISEKSEIFDDQFSVERPDGSNFTLKIRSTKLEDSAMYFCATSPGHGYTFGSGTRLTVV.

This chain connects TRBV30 to TRBJ1-2, with 7 bases lining up with TRBD1. The CDR3 totals 16 residues. Looked up from germline, CDR1 is GTSNPN and CDR2 is SVGIG (reference sequence). V shed 1 base and J 8 bases; nucleotides not matched to a gene: 16. The chain's CDR3 is CAWSGRQGDGSRGYTF. The CDR3 nucleotides read TGTGCCTGGAGTGGACGGCAGGGGGACGGTTCTCGGGGCTACACCTTC.

V is TRBV7-9 and J is TRBJ1-2; D possibly corresponds to TRBD1 (5 bases). CDR3 length: 12 residues. In germline, CDR1 is SEHNR, CDR2 FQNEAQ (reference sequence). The V end was cut by 5 bases, the J end by 5 bases, with 9 bases between. The CDR3 reads CASSVRGYGYTF. The CDR3 DNA is TGTGCCAGCAGCGTGCGGGGGTATGGCTACACCTTC. Complete variable domain (other parts from reference TRBV7-9 and TRBJ1-2): DTGVSQNPRHKITKRGQNVTFRCDPISEHNRLYWYRQTLGQGPEFLTYFQNEAQLEKSRLLSDRFSAERPKGSFSTLEIQRTEQGDSAMYLCASSVRGYGYTFGSGTRLTVV.

This chain joins TRBV19 and TRBJ1-2, with 8 bases matching TRBD1. V gave up 3 bases and J gave up 7 bases; unmatched junction bases: 13. CDR3 length: 16 amino acids. Germline values: CDR1 LNHDA, CDR2 SQIVND (reference sequence). The chain's CDR3 is CASSIVGQVPHGGYTF. The CDR3 coding sequence is TGTGCCAGTAGTATCGTGGGACAGGTCCCGCACGGTGGCTACACCTTC.

The V and J genes are TRBV29-1 and TRBJ2-3; perhaps TRBD1 as D (6 bases). CDR1 and CDR2 from the germline V gene are SQVTM and ANQGSEA. This CDR3 has 11 amino acids. V lost 8 bases to trimming and J lost 4 bases, with 10 bases between them. The CDR3 sequence: CSIRGADTQYF. Here the CDR3 DNA reads TGCAGCATCAGGGGAGCAGATACGCAGTATTTT.

The V and J genes are TRBV11-2 and TRBJ2-1; TRBD2 aligns across 13 bases. Germline lookup yields CDR1 SGHAT and CDR2 FQNNGV. Trimming at V came to 5 bases and at J to 9 bases, leaving 13 bases not matched to a gene. The CDR3 runs 17 residues. CDR3 region: CASSAVGLAGLGGEQFF. The CDR3 DNA is TGTGCCAGCAGCGCCGTGGGACTAGCGGGGCTTGGCGGTGAGCAGTTCTTC.

In this sample, this clone turned up many times. The chain joins TRBV5-1 to TRBJ1-6, with a possible D match to TRBD1 (5 bases). Germline CDR1 reads SGHRS; CDR2 reads YFSETQ. The V gene lost 0 bases and the J gene lost 8 bases, with 15 bases spanning the gap. The CDR3 covers 16 residues. The CDR3 loop reads CASSLGGPENYSPLHF. CDR3 sequence (DNA): TGCGCCAGCAGCTTGGGGGGCCCGGAAAATTATTCACCCCTCCACTTT.

V and J are TRBV19 and TRBJ2-2; no definite D call. The CDR3 is 15 amino acids. V lost 4 bases, J lost 3 bases, and 12 bases lay in between. The germline CDR1 and CDR2 sequences are LNHDA and SQIVND (reference sequence). CDR3 in DNA: TGTGCCAGTAGTACCCAGGCAGTGGACACCGGGGAGCTGTTTTTT. It translates to CASSTQAVDTGELFF.

The chain recombines TRBV5-1 with TRBJ2-2, with a tentative D call TRBD1 (6 bases). V was clipped by 1 base and J by 2 bases, with 15 bases between them. The germline V gene has CDR1 SGHRS and CDR2 YFSETQ. This CDR3 comprises 17 residues. The CDR3 region has the DNA TGCGCCAGCAGCTTGAGTCGGGCAGGGGCAAACACCGGGGAGCTGTTTTTT. This sequence encodes CASSLSRAGANTGELFF.

The chain links TRBV7-3 to TRBJ2-3; D call uncertain. Trimming took 3 bases from V and 1 from J, leaving 8 bases between them. Germline CDR1 reads SGHTA; CDR2 reads FQGTGA. The CDR3 is 14 amino acids. The CDR3 sequence: CASSFSRGTDTQYF. The CDR3 DNA reads TGTGCCAGCAGCTTTTCCCGGGGCACAGATACGCAGTATTTT.

In its sample, this clone was seen once. The gene calls are TRBV13 and TRBJ2-7; D gene unclear. This CDR3 has 11 amino acids. V shed 0 bases and J shed 6 bases, with 3 bases lying between them. Germline assignment: CDR1 PRHDT and CDR2 FYEKMQ (reference sequence). CDR3 region: CASSLGAEQYF. The CDR3 DNA reads as TGTGCCAGCAGCTTAGGGGCCGAGCAGTACTTC. The full variable domain, in which reference TRBV13 and TRBJ2-7 provide the parts outside the CDR3, is AAGVIQSPRHLIKEKRETATLKCYPIPRHDTVYWYQQGPGQDPQFLISFYEKMQSDKGSIPDRFSAQQFSDYHSELNMSSLELGDSALYFCASSLGAEQYFGPGTRLTVT.

This chain links TRBV10-2 with TRBJ2-7; no firm D call. This CDR3 comprises 13 residues. The V end was cut by 4 bases, the J end by 7 bases, with 14 bases between. CDR1 is WSHSY and CDR2 is SAAADI in the germline V gene. The CDR3 loop reads CASSGSRRFEQYF. The CDR3 coding sequence is TGCGCCAGCAGTGGGAGCCGGCGCTTTGAGCAGTACTTC.

The gene calls are TRBV4-1 and TRBJ2-7; D uncertain. V gave up 3 bases and J gave up 5 bases, with 5 bases separating them. The germline V gene encodes CDR1 MGHRA and CDR2 YSYEKL. The CDR3 is 11 residues long. The CDR3 region is CASSHRDEQYF. DNA of the CDR3: TGCGCCAGCAGCCATCGGGACGAGCAGTACTTC.